This T cell receptor beta chain was identified during a study of T cell responses to AZD1222 COVID-19 vaccine (dated by TCRdb to the early 2020s). About the full investigation: AZD1222 recipients given second doses at about 4 weeks or at about 12 weeks were pooled, since spike-specific TCR depth and breadth were not found to differ between the two schedules. A total of 230 to 250 trial participants underwent TCR sequencing, of whom about 200 had received two doses of AZD1222 and roughly 26 had received two doses of the MenACWY control vaccine. Trial participants were enrolled by age into 18-55, 56-69 and 70-plus year subgroups, with about 150, 28 and 57 TCR-sequenced participants respectively. Summary of the overall study and its limitations: Conclusions about previously exposed vaccinees are limited, since just 5 to 7 AZD1222 recipients were seropositive for SARS-CoV-2 at baseline. The vaccine-associated CD4 TCRs covered the entire spike protein, and the dominant responses fell in regions 160-218 and 743-854. Nearly half of unique spike-specific TCRs reportedly recognized epitopes outside regions mutated in the B.1.351 and B.1.1.7 variants. A significant rise in spike-specific TCR breadth and depth was observed after two AZD1222 doses relative to day 0 and relative to MenACWY recipients. Because no day 14 peak-response samples were available, the repertoires could be characterized only after the peak T cell response. Participants were mostly white British and included more females than males, and it was suggested by the authors that clonal diversity may have been underestimated. In the small 56-69-year group, the increase in depth fell short of significance, most likely because of low power.

The time point label corresponds to: baseline before first vaccination. Vaccinee samples came from UK trials COV001 and COV002, including a single-blind randomized controlled phase 2/3 trial of AZD1222 (ChAdOx1 nCoV-19) in healthy adults. For TCRbeta chain sequencing, PBMC samples from trial participants were taken at day 0 and at day 28 after the second dose. Concerning this clone itself: Its binding antigen is unknown. No much larger clonotype is one base removed from it; base qualities were not supplied.

The CDR3 regions of human TCRbeta chains were analyzed by immunosequencing. The original methods were these. TCRs in the repertoires were compared against a reference library of SARS-CoV-2-specific TCRs that had been generated with the MIRA antigen-specificity platform. Breadth was defined as the fraction of unique TCRs that were SARS-CoV-2-associated. Depth was defined as the fraction of total T cells that were SARS-CoV-2-associated. Using the MIRA data, every spike-specific TCR was mapped to the spike region that the TCR reacted to and assigned to either a CD4 or a CD8 class. Log10-transformed breadth and depth values were compared by one-way ANOVA with Sidak's multiple comparisons tests. TCRdb holds this immuneACCESS table with in-frame rearrangements only. Some clones are missing; in checked studies, unresolved V genes explain under half, and the rest has no known cause. V and J calls and clone size are given by that table; D and trimming were obtained from the DNA. The sample table holds around 160,000 clones, of which roughly 91% were seen once. 1.5% to 2% of the sample is taken by the ten largest.

Specimen: peripheral blood, collected on day 0 of AZD1222 vaccination. The receptor's source is an adult in good health.

In nucleotide form, the sequence is TGTGCCAGCAGAGAGACTTTTATAGCCAAAAACATTCAGTACTTC. Its protein reads: CASRETFIAKNIQYF. The chain uses TRBV2 and TRBJ2-4, with the D gene uncertain. The germline V gene gives CDR1 as SNHLY and CDR2 as FYNNEI. The CDR3 contains 15 residues, cysteine and phenylalanine counted. Of the read, only the CDR3 DNA is kept; its 45 bases are in frame from base 1. The germline ends are 12 bases apart after V is trimmed by 6 bases and J by 0 bases.